Below, 17 T cell receptor beta chains from the same sample are listed, as sequenced in a study of control samples from healthy donors and cancer patients. Assay: immunoSEQ multiplex PCR; the TCRdb copy retains only in-frame clones and omits some. The data show some 120,000 clones, about 92% seen once. The sequencing input was PBMCs. The receptors derive from a man in his fifties with head and neck cancer.

The chain has TRBV9 and TRBJ1-6, with D tentatively TRBD1 (5 bases). Between the trimmed V and J ends, which lost 2 bases and 10 bases, there was a span of 13 bases. CDR3 length: 14 residues. Germline assignment: CDR1 SGDLS and CDR2 YYNGEE. CDR3 nucleotides: TGTGCCAGCAGCGTCGGGGGTATCAAATCACCCCTCCACTTT. Amino acid sequence: CASSVGGIKSPLHF.

V gene TRBV23-1 combines with J gene TRBJ1-1; D is uncertain. TRBV23-1 is an ORF; its function is uncertain. The V end was cut by 4 bases, the J end by 8 bases, with 14 bases between. The CDR3 runs to 13 residues. As DNA, the CDR3 is TGCGCCAGCAGTCTTTTTCAGGACTCCGAAGCTTTCTTT. Residues: CASSLFQDSEAFF.

The genes are TRBV6-2 or TRBV6-3 and TRBJ2-2; a possible D gene is TRBD1 (5 bases). The CDR3 loop spans 17 amino acids. Germline CDR1 MNHEY, CDR2 SVGEGT. V was pared by 0 bases and J by 6 bases, with 17 bases between. Here the CDR3 DNA reads TGTGCCAGCAGTTACTCGATTTTTAGGGGTCCACCCGGGGAGCTGTTTTTT. This codes for CASSYSIFRGPPGELFF.

This clone came up a few times. The chain recombines TRBV4-2 with TRBJ1-5; D is perhaps TRBD1 (6 bases). The CDR3 is made up of 17 amino acids. Per germline, CDR1 LGHNA and CDR2 YNFKEQ. V was trimmed by 1 base and J by 4 bases, leaving 17 bases between them. The CDR3 region is CASSQGGRGQGNQPQHF. DNA for the CDR3: TGTGCCAGCAGCCAAGGGGGGCGGGGGCAGGGAAATCAGCCCCAGCATTTT.

Details on this clone: Other DNA sequences in this specimen translate into the identical CDR3. This chain connects TRBV10-3 to TRBJ2-7; D is unresolved. The length of the CDR3 is 11 residues. The V and J ends lost 4 bases and 4 bases respectively, with 5 bases between them. Germline assignment: CDR1 ENHRY and CDR2 SYGVKD. The DNA of the CDR3 is TGTGCCATCAGTGGGGGATACGAGCAGTACTTC. It specifies CAISGGYEQYF.

The chain is built from TRBV5-5 and TRBJ1-1; D is uncertain. The CDR3 length is 17 residues. With 4 bases removed from V and 2 bases from J, the gap between germline ends came to 21 bases. Germline V gives CDR1 SGHKS, CDR2 YYEKEE (reference sequence). The CDR3 DNA is TGTGCCAGCAGCCCGCAAGGACGTGGAATTATTAACACTGAAGCTTTCTTT. Encoded protein: CASSPQGRGIINTEAFF.

This clone has a single count. This chain connects TRBV27 to TRBJ1-1; D ambiguous. Between the trimmed V and J ends, which lost 8 bases and 2 bases, there was a span of 12 bases. CDR3 length: 13 residues. CDR1 and CDR2 (germline): MNHEY, SMNVEV (reference sequence). The CDR3 is CASWEDLNTEAFF. Here the CDR3 DNA reads TGTGCCAGCTGGGAGGACTTAAACACTGAAGCTTTCTTT.

This clone was seen once. This chain links TRBV9 with TRBJ2-1; TRBD2 aligns across 7 bases. After removal of 0 bases from V and 0 bases from J, the junction contained 0 bases not matched to a gene. The CDR3 covers 15 residues. Germline V gene sequence: CDR1 SGDLS, CDR2 YYNGEE. CDR3: CASSVAGGSYNEQFF. The CDR3 bases are TGTGCCAGCAGCGTAGCGGGGGGCTCCTACAATGAGCAGTTCTTC.

Turning to this clone: The same CDR3 also results from other DNA sequences found in this sample. The chain links TRBV9 to TRBJ1-5; a weak D match, TRBD1 (6 bases). The V end lost 1 base, the J end lost 1 base, and 9 bases lay between the germline ends. The germline V gene encodes CDR1 SGDLS and CDR2 YYNGEE. This CDR3 spans 15 amino acids. The CDR3 DNA reads as TGTGCCAGCAGCGTATCAGGGGTGAGCAATCAGCCCCAGCATTTT. Amino acid sequence: CASSVSGVSNQPQHF.

This chain uses TRBV19 with TRBJ2-3; no clear D. Germline values: CDR1 LNHDA, CDR2 SQIVND (reference sequence). The CDR3 runs 11 residues. V was shortened by 5 bases and J by 6 bases, with 6 bases between the two germline ends. The CDR3 nucleotides are TGTGCCAGTAGTCAAAGGGATACGCAGTATTTT. Protein sequence: CASSQRDTQYF.

This chain connects TRBV19 to TRBJ1-2; TRBD1 matches 7 bases. This CDR3 comprises 13 residues. Germline V gene sequence: CDR1 LNHDA, CDR2 SQIVND (reference sequence). J lost 4 bases, V lost 6 bases, and 5 bases had no gene match. The CDR3 nucleotides read TGTGCCAGTAGCCTCACAGGGGCCTATGGCTACACCTTC. This translates into CASSLTGAYGYTF.

This clone was detected once. This chain connects TRBV5-4 to TRBJ1-2; the D is unclear. Germline CDR1 and CDR2: SGHNT and YYREEE (reference sequence). The CDR3 is 15 residues long. The V gene lost 4 bases and the J gene lost 0 bases, with 13 bases spanning the gap. CDR3 region: CASSPRKGTNYGYTF. CDR3 coding DNA: TGTGCCAGCAGCCCCCGAAAGGGAACTAACTATGGCTACACCTTC.

The chain has TRBV4-1 and TRBJ2-7; no clear D gene. This CDR3 has 13 residues. V was shortened by 4 bases and J by 0 bases, with 7 bases between the two germline ends. CDR1 is MGHRA, CDR2 YSYEKL, per germline. CDR3 sequence reads: CASSPPSSYEQYF. CDR3 DNA sequence: TGCGCCAGCAGCCCCCCTAGCTCCTACGAGCAGTACTTC.

The chain recombines TRBV5-6 with TRBJ2-7, with D possibly being TRBD2 (6 bases). Germline values: CDR1 SGHDT, CDR2 YYEEEE. The CDR3 loop spans 16 amino acids. V lost 4 bases and J 2 bases, leaving 19 bases between the germline ends. The CDR3 reads CASSPNPVGGAYEQYF. The CDR3 DNA follows: TGTGCCAGCAGCCCCAACCCCGTCGGGGGAGCCTACGAGCAGTACTTC.

The chain combines TRBV7-9 with TRBJ2-3, with 7 bases matching TRBD2. The CDR3 length is 14 residues. V was pared by 1 base and J by 6 bases, with 4 bases of the junction left unmatched. From germline, CDR1 is SEHNR and CDR2 FQNEAQ (reference sequence). The CDR3 sequence is CASSLGTRGDTQYF. The CDR3 DNA sequence: TGTGCCAGCAGCTTAGGAACGCGGGGGGATACGCAGTATTTT.

The V gene is TRBV18, the J gene TRBJ2-5; 9 positions match TRBD1. This CDR3 spans 14 amino acids. J was trimmed by 5 bases and V by 3 bases; bases with no gene match: 4. Germline-derived CDR1 and CDR2 are KGHSH and LQKENI. The DNA of the CDR3 is TGTGCCAGCTCACCGGACAGGGGAGGGGAGACCCAGTACTTC. Protein sequence: CASSPDRGGETQYF.

V is TRBV5-6 and J is TRBJ2-1, with 7 bases aligning to TRBD2. V trimming: 0 bases; J trimming: 3 bases; junction bases outside the gene matches: 3. The CDR3 loop spans 15 amino acids. From germline, CDR1 is SGHDT and CDR2 YYEEEE. The CDR3 DNA follows: TGTGCCAGCAGCTTGGCCGGCGGGGGCTACAATGAGCAGTTCTTC. It is translated as CASSLAGGGYNEQFF.